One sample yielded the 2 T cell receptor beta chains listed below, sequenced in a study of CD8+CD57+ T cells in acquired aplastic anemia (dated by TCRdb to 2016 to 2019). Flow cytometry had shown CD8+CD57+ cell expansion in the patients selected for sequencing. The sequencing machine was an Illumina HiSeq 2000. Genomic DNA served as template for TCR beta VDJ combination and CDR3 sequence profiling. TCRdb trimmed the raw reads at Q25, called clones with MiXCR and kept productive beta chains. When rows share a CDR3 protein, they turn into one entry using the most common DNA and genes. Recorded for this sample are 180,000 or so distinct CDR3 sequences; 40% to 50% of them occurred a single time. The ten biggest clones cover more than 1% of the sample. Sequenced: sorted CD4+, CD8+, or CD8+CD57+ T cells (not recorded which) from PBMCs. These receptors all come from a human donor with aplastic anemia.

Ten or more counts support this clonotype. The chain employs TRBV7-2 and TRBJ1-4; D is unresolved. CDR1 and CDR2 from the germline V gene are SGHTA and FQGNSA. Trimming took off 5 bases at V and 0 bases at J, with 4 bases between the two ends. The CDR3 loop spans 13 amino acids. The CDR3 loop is CASSPPTNEKLFF. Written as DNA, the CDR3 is TGTGCCAGCAGCCCTCCAACTAATGAAAAACTGTTTTTT. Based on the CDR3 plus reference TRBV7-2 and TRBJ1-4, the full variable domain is GAGVSQSPSNKVTEKGKDVELRCDPISGHTALYWYRQSLGQGLEFLIYFQGNSAPDKSGLPSDRFSAERTGGSVSTLTIQRTQQEDSAVYLCASSPPTNEKLFFGSGTQLSVL.

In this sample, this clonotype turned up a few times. The CDR3 here is CAIRTGDRVQETQYF. CDR3 nucleotides: TGTGCCATCAGGACGGGAGATAGAGTACAAGAGACCCAGTACTTC. The gene calls are TRBV10-3 and TRBJ2-5; D perhaps matches TRBD2 (6 bases). This CDR3 has 15 amino acids. In germline, CDR1 is ENHRY, CDR2 SYGVKD. V was clipped by 6 bases and J by 2 bases, with 16 bases between them.